The 3 T cell receptor beta chains reported below all come from one sample, sequenced in a study of blood T cell repertoires in COVID-19. TCRdb keeps only in-frame clones here, not all; method: immunoSEQ multiplex PCR. In the table there are around 120,000 clones, around 85% of which are singletons. The sample was peripheral blood. These receptors were obtained from a man aged 50-60 years with acute or convalescent COVID-19.

The gene calls are TRBV7-9 and TRBJ2-5; a weak D match, TRBD2 (5 bases). The CDR3 extends over 15 amino acids. Germline assignment: CDR1 SEHNR and CDR2 FQNEAQ (reference sequence). Trimming cost V 3 bases and J 1 base, with 12 bases left between them. This CDR3 reads CASSFLRTAQETQYF. The CDR3 DNA reads as TGTGCCAGCAGCTTCCTGAGGACTGCCCAAGAGACCCAGTACTTC.

CDR3 loop: CASTQTGYEQYF. The CDR3 DNA reads TGTGCCAGCACCCAGACAGGGTACGAGCAGTACTTC. This chain uses TRBV2 with TRBJ2-7, with TRBD1 identical over 7 bases. V was clipped by 7 bases and J by 4 bases; unmatched bases: 4. The CDR3 covers 12 residues. Per germline, CDR1 SNHLY and CDR2 FYNNEI.

The chain employs TRBV24-1 and TRBJ1-5; perhaps TRBD1 as D (6 bases). V was clipped by 4 bases and J by 11 bases, with 17 bases between them. There are 14 residues in the CDR3. Germline loops: CDR1 KGHDR, CDR2 SFDVKD. CDR3 residues: CATSDPTGPQTQHF. DNA for the CDR3: TGTGCCACCAGTGACCCGACAGGTCCACAGACCCAGCATTTT.